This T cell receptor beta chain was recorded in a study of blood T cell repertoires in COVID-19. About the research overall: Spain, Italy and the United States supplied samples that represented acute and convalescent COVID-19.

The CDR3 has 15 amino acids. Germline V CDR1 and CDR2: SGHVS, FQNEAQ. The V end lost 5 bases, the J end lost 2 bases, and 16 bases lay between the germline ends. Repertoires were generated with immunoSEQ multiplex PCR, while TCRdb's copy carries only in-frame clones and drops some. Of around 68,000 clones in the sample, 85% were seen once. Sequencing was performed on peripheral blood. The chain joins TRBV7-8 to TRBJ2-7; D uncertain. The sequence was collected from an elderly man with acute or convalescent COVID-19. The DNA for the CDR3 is TGTGCCAGCAGCCGAGACCCCCTGGCCCCCTACGAGCAGTACTTC. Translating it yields CASSRDPLAPYEQYF. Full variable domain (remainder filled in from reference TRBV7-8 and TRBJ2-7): GAGVSQSPRYKVAKRGQDVALRCDPISGHVSLFWYQQALGQGPEFLTYFQNEAQLDKSGLPSDRFFAERPEGSVSTLKIQRTQQEDSAVYLCASSRDPLAPYEQYFGPGTRLTVT.